This T cell receptor beta chain appears in the sequencing data of a study of CD8 T cells in ankylosing spondylitis. Per the germline V gene, CDR1 is SGHRS and CDR2 is YFSETQ. Deletions cut 2 bases from V and 10 bases from J, with 16 bases between. This CDR3 contains 13 residues. Study-wide results and caveats: Made up of under ten highly homologous variants, a TCR beta motif appeared characteristic of ankylosing spondylitis blood. Some of these motif variants have turned up before, in reports on reactive arthritis synovial fluid and blood. Disease-linked clones, CD8+, were relatively rare in peripheral blood. As reported, disease-linked clones showed significant enrichment in matched ankylosing spondylitis synovial fluid.

This clonotype was seen at least ten times. Its antigen is undetermined. TCRdb ran MiXCR on the 5' RACE reads and lists one entry per CDR3 protein. The sample holds tens of thousands of distinct CDR3 sequences, around 6.4% seen once. The chain has TRBV5-1 and TRBJ2-7; the D call may be TRBD1 or TRBD2 (5 bases each). Sequencing was carried out using synovial fluid, either unsorted or a sorted T cell fraction (not recorded which). The receptor comes from a male donor with ankylosing spondylitis. The CDR3 DNA reads as TGCGCCAGCAGCTTCCGGGACGGAGACTTCCAGTACTTC. Translation gives CASSFRDGDFQYF.